This T cell receptor beta chain stems from a study of regulatory dendritic cells for organ transplantation. Study-wide findings and caveats: Considerable individual heterogeneity was seen in alloreactive memory CD8+ T cells. Memory CD8+ clonal expansion seemed more limited with regulatory than mature dendritic cells.

The data were produced by immunoSEQ multiplex PCR, yet TCRdb's version contains in-frame clones alone and is incomplete. The sample gives under 35,000 clones, roughly 84% of which show up once; 0.4% is in the top ten. As to this clone: The target antigen is unknown.

Naive CD45RA+ and memory CD45RO+ CD4+ or CD8+ T cells were FACS-sorted. The CDR3 contains 15 residues. CDR1 SNHLY and CDR2 FYNNEI come from the germline V gene. V gave up 2 bases and J gave up 3 bases, with 14 bases separating them. The sequencing sample was made of naive CD8+ T cells from blood. Subset described: CD45RA+ naive T cells. The origin of this receptor is a human donor in good health. The genes are TRBV2 and TRBJ2-7; possible D gene TRBD1, 5 bases. The CDR3: CASSETGDGFYEQYF. The CDR3 coding sequence is TGTGCCAGCAGTGAAACAGGAGATGGATTCTACGAGCAGTACTTC.